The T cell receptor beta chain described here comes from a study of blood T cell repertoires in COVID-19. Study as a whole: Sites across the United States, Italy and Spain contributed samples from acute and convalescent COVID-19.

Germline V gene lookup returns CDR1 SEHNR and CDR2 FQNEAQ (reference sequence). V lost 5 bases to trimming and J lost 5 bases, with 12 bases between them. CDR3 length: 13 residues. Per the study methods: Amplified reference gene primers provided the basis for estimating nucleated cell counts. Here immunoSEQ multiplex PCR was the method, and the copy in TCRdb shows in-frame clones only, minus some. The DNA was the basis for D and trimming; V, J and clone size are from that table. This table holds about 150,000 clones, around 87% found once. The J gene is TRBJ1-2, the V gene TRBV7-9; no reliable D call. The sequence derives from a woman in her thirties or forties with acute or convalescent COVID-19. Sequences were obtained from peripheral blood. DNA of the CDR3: TGTGCCAGCAGCCAGGAAAGCTGGTATGGCTACACCTTC. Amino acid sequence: CASSQESWYGYTF.